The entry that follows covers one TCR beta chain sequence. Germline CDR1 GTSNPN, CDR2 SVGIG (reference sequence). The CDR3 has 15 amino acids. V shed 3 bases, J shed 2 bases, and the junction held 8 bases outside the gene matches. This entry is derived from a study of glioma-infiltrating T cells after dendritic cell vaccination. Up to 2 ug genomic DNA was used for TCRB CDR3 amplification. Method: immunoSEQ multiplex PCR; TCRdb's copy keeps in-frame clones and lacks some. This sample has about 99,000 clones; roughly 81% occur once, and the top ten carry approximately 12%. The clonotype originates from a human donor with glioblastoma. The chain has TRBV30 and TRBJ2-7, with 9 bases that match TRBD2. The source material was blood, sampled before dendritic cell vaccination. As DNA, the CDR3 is TGTGCCTGGAGCGTAAGGCTAGCGGGGACCTACGAGCAGTACTTC. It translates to CAWSVRLAGTYEQYF.